Presented here are 18 T cell receptor beta chains from one specimen sequenced in a study of T cell responses to AZD1222 COVID-19 vaccine. TCRdb's copy holds only in-frame clones and misses some; the assay was immunoSEQ multiplex PCR. This table holds around 150,000 clones, approximately 88% found once. Sequenced material: peripheral blood, taken 28 days after the second AZD1222 dose. All receptors derive from an adult who received the AZD1222 COVID-19 vaccine.

The V call is TRBV7-2, the J call TRBJ1-2, with D unresolved. This CDR3 contains 14 residues. V was pared by 1 base and J by 7 bases, with 13 bases between. Germline assignment: CDR1 SGHTA and CDR2 FQGNSA. DNA for the CDR3: TGTGCCAGCAGCTTAGGGAGAGGGTACGGTGGCTACACCTTC. Its translation: CASSLGRGYGGYTF. The full variable domain, its missing parts supplied by reference TRBV7-2 and TRBJ1-2, is GAGVSQSPSNKVTEKGKDVELRCDPISGHTALYWYRQSLGQGLEFLIYFQGNSAPDKSGLPSDRFSAERTGGSVSTLTIQRTQQEDSAVYLCASSLGRGYGGYTFGSGTRLTVV.

The rearrangement uses TRBV20-1 and TRBJ1-1, with 8 bases identical to TRBD1. Germline V gene lookup returns CDR1 DFQATT and CDR2 SNEGSKA (reference sequence). With 6 bases clipped from V and 6 bases from J, the junction kept 3 bases outside the gene matches. CDR3 size: 11 residues. The CDR3 here is CSAYRGSEAFF. CDR3 DNA: TGCAGTGCGTACAGGGGGTCTGAAGCTTTCTTT.

This chain links TRBV5-8 with TRBJ2-7; no definite D call. Trimming cost V 5 bases and J 2 bases, with 8 bases left between them. CDR3 length: 12 amino acids. The germline CDR1 and CDR2 sequences are SGHTS and YDEGEE. CDR3 protein: CASRPVPYEQYF. CDR3 DNA: TGTGCCAGCAGACCGGTTCCCTACGAGCAGTACTTC.

This chain joins TRBV6-5 and TRBJ2-1, with no clear D. This CDR3 spans 15 amino acids. Germline V gene data show CDR1 as MNHEY and CDR2 as SVGAGI. The V gene lost 5 bases and the J gene lost 8 bases, with 19 bases spanning the gap. The CDR3 DNA follows: TGTGCCAGCAGTCCTTCCATGGGGTCCCTCGATGAGCAGTTCTTC. Translating it yields CASSPSMGSLDEQFF.

The CDR3 loop is CASSLRGNYNSPLHF. CDR3 in DNA: TGCGCCAGCAGCTTGAGGGGTAACTATAATTCACCCCTCCACTTT. The genes are TRBV5-1 and TRBJ1-6, with TRBD1 as a possible D gene (5 bases). The V and J ends lost 1 base and 3 bases respectively, with 8 bases between them. Germline V gene sequence: CDR1 SGHRS, CDR2 YFSETQ. CDR3 length: 15 amino acids.

The chain employs TRBV6-5 and TRBJ1-3; D is uncertain. There are 13 residues in the CDR3. The V and J ends lost 6 bases and 0 bases respectively, with 6 bases between them. CDR1 and CDR2 from the germline V gene are MNHEY and SVGAGI. The CDR3 sequence is CASSTPSGNTIYF. CDR3 coding DNA: TGTGCCAGCAGCACCCCCTCTGGAAACACCATATATTTT.

The CDR3 coding sequence is TGTGCCAACCTGAAAGGAAACACCGGGGAGCTGTTTTTT. As protein: CANLKGNTGELFF. The chain links TRBV2 to TRBJ2-2; D ambiguous. From germline, CDR1 is SNHLY and CDR2 FYNNEI. The CDR3 runs 13 residues. V lost 10 bases and J lost 2, with 11 bases in between.

V gene TRBV6-5 combines with J gene TRBJ2-3; TRBD1 might be the D (6 bases). Germline CDR1 MNHEY, CDR2 SVGAGI. The germline V and J ends were trimmed by 7 bases and 0 bases, with 11 bases remaining between them. The CDR3 is 14 residues long. The CDR3 nucleotides read TGTGCCAGCAAACCGGGACACAGCACAGATACGCAGTATTTT. It encodes CASKPGHSTDTQYF.

The CDR3: CASSQGANYGYTF. CDR3 nucleotides: TGTGCCAGCAGCCAGGGGGCAAACTATGGCTACACCTTC. The genes are TRBV3-1 (or the pseudogene TRBV3-2) and TRBJ1-2; D is possibly TRBD1 (6 bases). In germline, CDR1 is LGHDT, CDR2 YNNKEL (reference sequence). The CDR3 sequence is 13 residues long. Between the trimmed V and J ends, which lost 3 bases and 2 bases, there was a span of 7 bases.

The CDR3 region is CASSLREQGRPSPYEQYF. The DNA of the CDR3 is TGCGCCAGCAGCTTGAGAGAACAGGGGAGACCTTCGCCCTACGAGCAGTACTTC. This chain links TRBV5-1 with TRBJ2-7; 7 bases align to TRBD1. V lost 1 base, J lost 2 bases, and 15 bases stayed unmatched. This CDR3 has 18 amino acids. The germline gives CDR1 SGHRS, CDR2 YFSETQ. Using reference TRBV5-1 and TRBJ2-7 for the parts outside the CDR3, the full variable domain is KAGVTQTPRYLIKTRGQQVTLSCSPISGHRSVSWYQQTPGQGLQFLFEYFSETQRNKGNFPGRFSGRQFSNSRSEMNVSTLELGDSALYLCASSLREQGRPSPYEQYFGPGTRLTVT.

This clone was counted a single time. This rearrangement joins TRBV30 to TRBJ1-1; possibly TRBD1 for D (5 bases). This CDR3 is built from 14 residues. V lost 0 bases, J lost 3 bases, and 11 bases lay in between. Germline V gene sequence: CDR1 GTSNPN, CDR2 SVGIG (reference sequence). CDR3 DNA: TGTGCCTGGAGTGTATCAGGGTGGGACACTGAAGCTTTCTTT. Encoded protein: CAWSVSGWDTEAFF.

The chain is built from TRBV7-9 and TRBJ1-2; no clear D. CDR1 and CDR2 (germline): SEHNR, FQNEAQ (reference sequence). The CDR3 covers 14 residues. V lost 2 bases and J lost 6, with 13 bases in between. CDR3 residues: CASSLNPPGHGYTF. In DNA, the CDR3 is TGTGCCAGCAGCTTAAACCCCCCGGGCCATGGCTACACCTTC.

The chain recombines TRBV6-1 with TRBJ1-2; D may be TRBD1 (5 bases). CDR3 length equals 15 residues. CDR1 is MNHNS and CDR2 is SASEGT in the germline V gene. Trimming pared 3 bases from V and 6 bases from J, leaving 17 bases between. CDR3 sequence reads: CASSDFQGKADGYTF. CDR3 nucleotides: TGTGCCAGCAGTGATTTCCAGGGTAAAGCGGATGGCTACACCTTC.

The V call is TRBV19, the J call TRBJ1-1; no definite D call. Per germline, CDR1 LNHDA and CDR2 SQIVND (reference sequence). Deletions cut 3 bases from V and 1 base from J, with 3 bases between. The CDR3 contains 12 residues. DNA of the CDR3: TGTGCCAGTAGTATGAGGAACACTGAAGCTTTCTTT. Protein sequence: CASSMRNTEAFF.

This rearrangement joins TRBV6-2 or TRBV6-3 to TRBJ2-3, with 9 nucleotides matching TRBD2. Trimming cost V 5 bases and J 4 bases; bases outside gene matches: 7. From germline, CDR1 is MNHEY and CDR2 SVGEGT. This CDR3 region has 15 residues. The CDR3 DNA reads TGTGCCAGCAGTAGAGTACTAGCGGGCGCAGATACGCAGTATTTT. Protein product: CASSRVLAGADTQYF.

V is TRBV29-1 and J is TRBJ1-3, with a tentative D call TRBD1 (5 bases). In germline, CDR1 is SQVTM, CDR2 ANQGSEA. V was shortened by 4 bases and J by 4 bases, with 17 bases between the two germline ends. The CDR3 consists of 15 residues. This chain's CDR3 is CSVGLGQGFGNTIYF. CDR3 DNA: TGCAGCGTTGGTTTGGGGCAGGGATTCGGAAACACCATATATTTT.

This chain uses TRBV6-5 with TRBJ1-2; D is unclear. This CDR3 region has 14 residues. The germline V and J ends were trimmed by 7 bases and 5 bases, with 17 bases remaining between them. Germline CDR1 reads MNHEY; CDR2 reads SVGAGI. CDR3: CASTFTRESYGYTF. Written as DNA, the CDR3 is TGTGCCAGCACCTTCACCCGGGAAAGTTATGGCTACACCTTC.

V usage is TRBV9 and J usage is TRBJ1-2; a possible D gene is TRBD1 (5 bases). Trimming pared 4 bases from V and 12 bases from J, leaving 19 bases between. Per germline, CDR1 SGDLS and CDR2 YYNGEE. This CDR3 has 13 residues. CDR3 nucleotides: TGTGCCAGCAGCTCCCCCTCGGGGACCGGGCACACCTTC. Translating gives CASSSPSGTGHTF. The complete variable domain, with remaining parts taken from reference TRBV9 and TRBJ1-2, reads DSGVTQTPKHLITATGQRVTLRCSPRSGDLSVYWYQQSLDQGLQFLIQYYNGEERAKGNILERFSAQQFPDLHSELNLSSLELGDSALYFCASSSPSGTGHTFGSGTRLTVV.